Listed here are 17 T cell receptor beta chains from one sample, sequenced in a study of cytomegalovirus exposure and HLA in healthy donors. The PCR employed 60 Vbeta primers together with 13 Jbeta primers. TCRdb's table, derived via immunoSEQ multiplex PCR, lists solely in-frame clones and lacks some. The table lists 150,000 to 200,000 clones, roughly 74% of them singletons. The sample taken for sequencing was PBMCs. Receptor source: a woman between 25 and 40 years old in good health and CMV-seropositive.

The chain employs TRBV7-8 and TRBJ2-3; 10 nucleotides line up with TRBD2. CDR3 length: 15 amino acids. Germline values: CDR1 SGHVS, CDR2 FQNEAQ. J lost 7 bases, V lost 4 bases, and 8 bases had no gene match. This CDR3 reads CASSSSGGVAHTQYF. The CDR3 DNA sequence: TGTGCCAGCAGCTCGAGCGGGGGGGTTGCTCATACGCAGTATTTT.

The chain employs TRBV28 and TRBJ2-7; no firm D call. The CDR3 spans 11 residues. The germline CDR1 and CDR2 sequences are MDHEN and SYDVKM. V dropped 4 bases and J dropped 5 bases, with 6 bases sitting between them. The CDR3 sequence is CASSSHDEQYF. CDR3 sequence (DNA): TGTGCCAGCAGTTCCCATGACGAGCAGTACTTC. The variable domain in full, with the rest retrieved from reference TRBV28 and TRBJ2-7, is DVKVTQSSRYLVKRTGEKVFLECVQDMDHENMFWYRQDPGLGLRLIYFSYDVKMKEKGDIPEGYSVSREKKERFSLILESASTNQTSMYLCASSSHDEQYFGPGTRLTVT.

This chain links TRBV10-3 with TRBJ2-7; 10 bases fit TRBD2. J was trimmed by 0 bases and V by 0 bases; bases with no gene match: 5. This CDR3 region has 17 residues. Germline V gives CDR1 ENHRY, CDR2 SYGVKD. CDR3 nucleotides: TGTGCCATCAGTGAGTCTCTAGCGGGAGAAAGCTCCTACGAGCAGTACTTC. Translating it yields CAISESLAGESSYEQYF.

V is TRBV7-8 and J is TRBJ1-3; TRBD1 matches at 7 bases. This CDR3 has 14 amino acids. V shed 5 bases, J shed 2 bases, and the junction held 3 bases outside the gene matches. Germline CDR1 SGHVS, CDR2 FQNEAQ. CDR3 residues: CASSHGTAGNTIYF. The CDR3 DNA is TGTGCCAGCAGCCACGGGACAGCTGGAAACACCATATATTTT.

The CDR3 region is CASSFAGVSQPQHF. The CDR3 DNA reads as TGTGCCAGCAGTTTTGCGGGGGTGAGCCAGCCCCAGCATTTT. The J gene is TRBJ1-5, the V gene TRBV28, with a possible D match to TRBD1 (5 bases). Germline V gene data show CDR1 as MDHEN and CDR2 as SYDVKM. Trimming took 3 bases from V and 7 from J, leaving 13 bases between them. The CDR3 has 14 residues.

This chain connects TRBV19 to TRBJ2-7; a possible D gene is TRBD1 (5 bases). In germline, CDR1 is LNHDA, CDR2 SQIVND (reference sequence). Trimming removed 4 bases at V and 2 bases at J, with 15 bases between. The CDR3 consists of 15 residues. CDR3 loop: CASSTSRANTYEQYF. CDR3 coding DNA: TGTGCCAGTAGTACGAGCAGGGCTAATACCTACGAGCAGTACTTC.

The rearrangement links TRBV2 to TRBJ1-5, with 7 bases lining up with TRBD1. Germline V gene sequence: CDR1 SNHLY, CDR2 FYNNEI. CDR3 size: 17 residues. V was pared by 7 bases and J by 0 bases, with 12 bases of the junction left unmatched. The CDR3 region is CASTRDSPFYSNQPQHF. CDR3 bases: TGTGCCAGCACCAGGGACAGCCCATTCTATAGCAATCAGCCCCAGCATTTT. Supplemented by reference TRBV2 and TRBJ1-5, the full variable domain reads EPEVTQTPSHQVTQMGQEVILRCVPISNHLYFYWYRQILGQKVEFLVSFYNNEISEKSEIFDDQFSVERPDGSNFTLKIRSTKLEDSAMYFCASTRDSPFYSNQPQHFGDGTRLSIL.

V and J are TRBV5-1 and TRBJ1-1; 7 bases line up with TRBD1. CDR3 size: 14 residues. Germline assignment: CDR1 SGHRS and CDR2 YFSETQ. The V segment lost 3 bases and the J segment 4 bases; nucleotides outside the gene matches: 6. The DNA of the CDR3 is TGCGCCAGCAGCTCGGGGACAGTCGGCACTGAAGCTTTCTTT. Protein: CASSSGTVGTEAFF.

The J gene is TRBJ1-2, the V gene TRBV6-6; 7 bases are shared with TRBD1. The junction had 8 bases not matched to a gene; V was cut back by 5 bases and J by 8 bases. This CDR3 has 13 amino acids. CDR1 is MNHNY, CDR2 SVGAGI, per germline (reference sequence). DNA of the CDR3: TGTGCCAGCAGTCCGACAGGGCCGGGCGGCTACACCTTC. It codes for CASSPTGPGGYTF.

This clone was recorded once. The chain links TRBV19 to TRBJ1-6, with D tentatively TRBD1 (5 bases). Germline V gene lookup returns CDR1 LNHDA and CDR2 SQIVND (reference sequence). The CDR3 spans 14 residues. V was pared by 7 bases and J by 10 bases, with 17 bases between. DNA for the CDR3: TGTGCCAGTACGGGTGGTGGGGCGGGATCACCCCTCCACTTT. Translated: CASTGGGAGSPLHF.

This clone was observed once. J is TRBJ2-5 and V is TRBV10-3; the match to TRBD1 covers 9 bases. The J call may be incorrect, as the DNA end agrees better with TRBJ2-7. This CDR3 region has 15 residues. CDR1 is ENHRY and CDR2 is SYGVKD in the germline V gene. CDR3 DNA: TGTGCCATCAGTGAGTCGTATGGGACAGGGTACGAGCAGTACTTC. Its protein is CAISESYGTGYEQYF.

The CDR3 coding sequence is TGCGCCAGCACCCAGGGCGATGAAAAACTGTTTTTT. Protein sequence: CASTQGDEKLFF. V is TRBV10-2 and J is TRBJ1-4, with D possibly being TRBD1 (5 bases). There are 12 residues in the CDR3. V was cut by 7 bases and J by 6 bases, with 9 bases left in between. Germline CDR1 reads WSHSY; CDR2 reads SAAADI.

There are a few counts of this clone. The chain couples TRBV7-3 to TRBJ2-1; possibly TRBD1 for D (5 bases). Trimming stripped 5 bases from V and 1 base from J, with 12 bases between. This CDR3 is built from 15 residues. Germline CDR1 is SGHTA and CDR2 is FQGTGA. CDR3 in DNA: TGTGCCAGCAGCCAAACAGGTCGATCCTACAATGAGCAGTTCTTC. Protein sequence: CASSQTGRSYNEQFF.

The J gene is TRBJ1-2, the V gene TRBV6-6, with TRBD1 identical over 8 bases. The CDR3 is 12 residues long. Trimming took 5 bases from V and 7 from J; bases not matched to a gene: 3. CDR1 is MNHNY, CDR2 SVGAGI, per germline (reference sequence). CDR3 coding DNA: TGTGCCAGCAGTCTTGACAGGGGTGGCTACACCTTC. This translates into CASSLDRGGYTF.

In its sample, this clone was seen a few times. This chain connects TRBV25-1 to TRBJ2-5; D gene uncertain. V was pared by 3 bases and J by 8 bases, with 13 bases between. CDR1 is MGHDK and CDR2 is SYGVNS in the germline V gene. This CDR3 region has 13 residues. CDR3 DNA: TGTGCCAGCAGTGAGAGGCCCTCAACCACCCAGTACTTC. Its translation is CASSERPSTTQYF.

Only a few counts were recorded for this clone. This chain uses TRBV28 with TRBJ1-6; possible D gene TRBD1, 6 bases. Germline loops: CDR1 MDHEN, CDR2 SYDVKM. V was clipped by 7 bases and J by 7 bases, with 17 bases between them. There are 15 residues in the CDR3. The CDR3 protein is CASTKGGFSNSPLHF. CDR3 DNA sequence: TGTGCCAGCACCAAGGGGGGGTTCTCCAATTCACCCCTCCACTTT.

This chain uses TRBV29-1 with TRBJ1-1, with D possibly TRBD1 on 5 matching bases. This CDR3 contains 14 residues. V was trimmed by 4 bases and J by 1 base, leaving 13 bases between them. Germline lookup yields CDR1 SQVTM and CDR2 ANQGSEA. CDR3 in amino acids: CSVVGHPANTEAFF. CDR3 nucleotides: TGCAGCGTTGTCGGACACCCAGCGAACACTGAAGCTTTCTTT.